The 18 T cell receptor beta chains below come from one sample, sequenced in a study of OX40 agonist ivuxolimab in advanced cancers. Repertoires were generated with immunoSEQ multiplex PCR, while TCRdb's copy carries only in-frame clones and drops some. The sample contains 85,000 to 100,000 clones, around 90% of which appear only once. Sequencing was performed on CD4+ or CD8+ T cells sorted from blood, taken in a trial of the OX40 agonist ivuxolimab. All receptors come from an adult with an advanced solid tumor such as melanoma, head and neck, liver or kidney cancer.

The chain links TRBV5-6 to TRBJ1-2, with a possible D match to TRBD1 (6 bases). V lost 0 bases and J 3 bases, leaving 18 bases between the germline ends. CDR3 length equals 17 residues. Germline V lookup: CDR1 SGHDT, CDR2 YYEEEE. The CDR3 DNA follows: TGTGCCAGCAGCTTGGAAAGGGGGAAAAACAGGGACTATGGCTACACCTTC. This gives the protein CASSLERGKNRDYGYTF. Together with reference TRBV5-6 and TRBJ1-2, the CDR3 gives the full variable domain: DAGVTQSPTHLIKTRGQQVTLRCSPKSGHDTVSWYQQALGQGPQFIFQYYEEEERQRGNFPDRFSGHQFPNYSSELNVNALLLGDSALYLCASSLERGKNRDYGYTFGSGTRLTVV.

J is TRBJ1-2 and V is TRBV6-5; D remains ambiguous. There are 15 residues in the CDR3. Trimming removed 6 bases at V and 4 bases at J, with 18 bases between. CDR1 is MNHEY, CDR2 SVGAGI, per germline. CDR3 sequence (DNA): TGTGCCAGCAGCAGTCCGAGGGCAGAATCCTATGGCTACACCTTC. Protein product: CASSSPRAESYGYTF.

CDR3 nucleotide sequence: TGCGCCAGCAGCCTCGGGGCGGGTCCCAGTGGGCAAGAGACCCAGTACTTC. This encodes CASSLGAGPSGQETQYF. The V call is TRBV5-1, the J call TRBJ2-5; D tentatively reads TRBD1 or TRBD2 (5 bases each). This CDR3 has 17 amino acids. V shed 4 bases and J shed 2 bases, with 21 bases lying between them. Germline lookup yields CDR1 SGHRS and CDR2 YFSETQ. The full variable domain, in which reference TRBV5-1 and TRBJ2-5 provide the parts outside the CDR3, is KAGVTQTPRYLIKTRGQQVTLSCSPISGHRSVSWYQQTPGQGLQFLFEYFSETQRNKGNFPGRFSGRQFSNSRSEMNVSTLELGDSALYLCASSLGAGPSGQETQYFGPGTRLLVL.

This clone was seen once. The V gene is TRBV14, the J gene TRBJ2-7; D may be TRBD2 (5 bases). The ends were cut back, 0 bases at V and 3 bases at J, with 9 bases in the middle. CDR3 size: 14 residues. In germline, CDR1 is SGHDN, CDR2 FVKESK. The DNA for the CDR3 is TGTGCCAGCAGCCAAGATCGGGATCGCTACGAGCAGTACTTC. It is translated as CASSQDRDRYEQYF. The whole variable domain, remainder taken from reference TRBV14 and TRBJ2-7, is EAGVTQFPSHSVIEKGQTVTLRCDPISGHDNLYWYRRVMGKEIKFLLHFVKESKQDESGMPNNRFLAERTGGTYSTLKVQPAELEDSGVYFCASSQDRDRYEQYFGPGTRLTVT.

This clone has only one observation. CDR3 sequence (DNA): TGTGCCAGCTCACCACCCCTTAAAGAGACCCAGTACTTC. Residues: CASSPPLKETQYF. The V call is TRBV18, the J call TRBJ2-5, with unresolved D. The length of the CDR3 is 13 residues. V was shortened by 0 bases and J by 3 bases, with 5 bases between the two germline ends. CDR1 and CDR2 from the germline V gene are KGHSH and LQKENI.

The chain carries TRBV11-2 and TRBJ2-7; 8 bases line up with TRBD2. The ends lost 1 base at V and 5 bases at J; junction bases unmatched: 10. The CDR3 has 16 residues. Germline V gene lookup returns CDR1 SGHAT and CDR2 FQNNGV. The CDR3 bases are TGTGCCAGCAGCTTAGCGGGGGGGCTGGGTTCAGACGAGCAGTACTTC. It yields the protein CASSLAGGLGSDEQYF.

This clone has only one observation. This chain joins TRBV7-9 and TRBJ2-3; D might be TRBD1 (6 bases). CDR1 is SEHNR, CDR2 FQNEAQ, per germline (reference sequence). There are 13 residues in the CDR3. V lost 5 bases, J lost 6 bases, and 12 bases lay in between. CDR3 protein: CASSLRTDDTQYF. For the CDR3, the DNA is TGTGCCAGCAGCCTCCGGACAGATGATACGCAGTATTTT.

This clone was found once. The chain recombines TRBV9 with TRBJ2-7; TRBD1 might be the D (5 bases). Germline CDR1 reads SGDLS; CDR2 reads YYNGEE. This CDR3 is 13 amino acids long. Trimming removed 0 bases from V and 3 bases from J, with 7 bases in between. Written as DNA, the CDR3 is TGTGCCAGCAGCGTAGGACAGAACTACGAGCAGTACTTC. This encodes CASSVGQNYEQYF.

The chain is built from TRBV7-9 and TRBJ1-5; 7 nucleotides line up with TRBD1. V shed 5 bases, J shed 7 bases, and the junction held 8 bases outside the gene matches. The germline V gene has CDR1 SEHNR and CDR2 FQNEAQ (reference sequence). The CDR3 is made up of 14 amino acids. CDR3 sequence reads: CASSTRQGLQPQHF. CDR3 coding DNA: TGTGCCAGCAGCACCCGACAGGGCCTGCAGCCCCAGCATTTT.

The J gene is TRBJ2-2, the V gene TRBV4-3, with D maybe TRBD1 (5 bases). The CDR3 is 14 residues long. V dropped 1 base and J dropped 4 bases, with 7 bases sitting between them. Germline V gene data show CDR1 as LGHNA and CDR2 as YSLEER. This CDR3 is CASSQGRVTGELFF. The CDR3 DNA reads as TGCGCCAGCAGCCAAGGCAGGGTCACCGGGGAGCTGTTTTTT.

Comment on this clone: This sample includes further DNA sequences coding for the same CDR3. This chain joins TRBV28 and TRBJ1-4; D gene ambiguous. CDR3 length: 12 residues. Germline V gene lookup returns CDR1 MDHEN and CDR2 SYDVKM. V gave up 7 bases and J gave up 7 bases, with 10 bases separating them. The CDR3 DNA is TGTGCCAGCATAGGGATGGGTGAAAAACTGTTTTTT. Amino acid sequence: CASIGMGEKLFF.

This clone is a singleton in its sample. This chain connects TRBV30 to TRBJ2-5, with D maybe TRBD2 (6 bases). Trimming shortened V by 4 bases and J by 4 bases, and 13 bases separated the two germline ends. The CDR3 is 13 residues long. Germline loops: CDR1 GTSNPN, CDR2 SVGIG (reference sequence). The CDR3 bases are TGTGCCTGGAAGGTCGGGGGTGGAGAGACCCAGTACTTC. It specifies CAWKVGGGETQYF.

The V and J genes are TRBV6-1 and TRBJ2-5; 12 bases align to TRBD1. From germline, CDR1 is MNHNS and CDR2 SASEGT. The length of the CDR3 is 13 residues. Unmatched junction bases numbered 2, after V lost 7 bases and J lost 5 bases. CDR3 DNA sequence: TGTGCCAGCAAGGGGACAGGGGGCGAGACCCAGTACTTC. Protein product: CASKGTGGETQYF.

This chain links TRBV14 with TRBJ2-7, with D perhaps TRBD1 (5 bases). This CDR3 is built from 16 residues. Germline V gives CDR1 SGHDN, CDR2 FVKESK. V shed 6 bases and J shed 3 bases, with 21 bases lying between them. The CDR3 sequence is CASSSPVGQGNYEQYF. Written as DNA, the CDR3 is TGTGCCAGCAGTTCGCCTGTCGGACAAGGGAACTACGAGCAGTACTTC.

V usage is TRBV29-1 and J usage is TRBJ1-5; D unresolved. Germline V CDR1 and CDR2: SQVTM, ANQGSEA. V was cut by 4 bases and J by 4 bases, with 8 bases left in between. The length of the CDR3 is 12 residues. The CDR3 region has the DNA TGCAGCGTTGGGAGCAGTAATCAGCCCCAGCATTTT. It translates to CSVGSSNQPQHF. Together with reference TRBV29-1 and TRBJ1-5, the CDR3 gives the full variable domain: SAVISQKPSRDICQRGTSLTIQCQVDSQVTMMFWYRQQPGQSLTLIATANQGSEATYESGFVIDKFPISRPNLTFSTLTVSNMSPEDSSIYLCSVGSSNQPQHFGDGTRLSIL.

The chain carries TRBV6-5 and TRBJ2-3; no clear D gene. The CDR3 is made up of 13 amino acids. Trimming took off 6 bases at V and 0 bases at J, with 7 bases between the two ends. Germline CDR1 is MNHEY and CDR2 is SVGAGI. CDR3 nucleotides: TGTGCCAGCAGGACGGCTAGCACAGATACGCAGTATTTT. It is translated as CASRTASTDTQYF.

The V and J genes are TRBV28 and TRBJ1-4; D ambiguous. CDR1 and CDR2 from the germline V gene are MDHEN and SYDVKM. Trimming took 5 bases from V and 9 from J, leaving 19 bases between them. This CDR3 is 15 amino acids long. The CDR3 DNA is TGTGCCAGCAGTCAAGTCACCCTAGAGTCCAAAAAACTGTTTTTT. Translation: CASSQVTLESKKLFF. Looking up the rest from reference TRBV28 and TRBJ1-4 gives the full variable domain: DVKVTQSSRYLVKRTGEKVFLECVQDMDHENMFWYRQDPGLGLRLIYFSYDVKMKEKGDIPEGYSVSREKKERFSLILESASTNQTSMYLCASSQVTLESKKLFFGSGTQLSVL.

The V gene is TRBV10-3, the J gene TRBJ2-2; D ambiguous. The germline V and J ends were trimmed by 6 bases and 4 bases, with 9 bases remaining between them. Germline V gene sequence: CDR1 ENHRY, CDR2 SYGVKD. The CDR3 has 13 residues. CDR3 in amino acids: CAIRYLGTGELFF. Written as DNA, the CDR3 is TGTGCCATCAGGTACTTGGGCACCGGGGAGCTGTTTTTT.